A selection of T cell receptor beta chains follows, all from one sample in a study of shared clonotypes between healthy human individuals. Generated by immunoSEQ multiplex PCR, the TCRdb table keeps only in-frame clones and is missing some. The sample shows about 320,000 clones, over 75% of them seen only once. The sample taken for sequencing was memory CD8+ T cells sorted from blood. The receptors originated from a man between 18 and 29 years old in good health. CDR3s include the opening cysteine and the closing phenylalanine or tryptophan. The D gene is left open where the match is weak. Only part of the rows carry a size: once, few, many, or a class if the clone is expanded.

j_gene: TRBJ2-5; d_gene: NA; abundance: NA; v_gene: TRBV27; CDR3nt: TGTGCCAGCAGTTTATCTAGCTGGGAGACCCAGTACTTC; CDR3aa: CASSLSSWETQYF
j_gene: TRBJ2-1; d_gene: NA; abundance: NA; v_gene: TRBV7-6; CDR3nt: TGTGCCAGCAGCATCGATAGCTCCTACAATGAGCAGTTCTTC; CDR3aa: CASSIDSSYNEQFF
j_gene: TRBJ2-1; d_gene: NA; abundance: once; v_gene: TRBV19; CDR3nt: TGTGCCAGTAGTATAGATCTAGAGGATGAGCAGTTCTTC; CDR3aa: CASSIDLEDEQFF
j_gene: TRBJ2-7; d_gene: NA; abundance: NA; v_gene: TRBV7-9; CDR3nt: TGTGCCAGCAGCTTAGAATTCGAGGGTTGGGGCGAGCAGTACTTC; CDR3aa: CASSLEFEGWGEQYF
j_gene: TRBJ1-6; d_gene: NA; abundance: many; v_gene: TRBV19; CDR3nt: TGTGCCAGTAGTCGGGCGACAGGTTTCCTGAATTCACCCCTCCACTTT; CDR3aa: CASSRATGFLNSPLHF
j_gene: TRBJ1-2; d_gene: NA; abundance: NA; v_gene: TRBV10-3; CDR3nt: TGTGCCATCAGTGAACGGGGGTCGGAGAGTGGCTACACCTTC; CDR3aa: CAISERGSESGYTF
j_gene: TRBJ1-1; d_gene: NA; abundance: NA; v_gene: TRBV19; CDR3nt: TGTGCCAGTAGTATATCAGGGTGGGACACTGAAGCTTTCTTT; CDR3aa: CASSISGWDTEAFF
j_gene: TRBJ1-2; d_gene: NA; abundance: NA; v_gene: TRBV5-6; CDR3nt: TGTGCCAGCAGCTTGGGGACAGTCTGGGGCTACACCTTC; CDR3aa: CASSLGTVWGYTF
j_gene: TRBJ1-1; d_gene: NA; abundance: NA; v_gene: TRBV28; CDR3nt: TGTGCCAGCAGGGGGATGGGGGACACTGAAGCTTTCTTT; CDR3aa: CASRGMGDTEAFF
j_gene: TRBJ2-5; d_gene: NA; abundance: NA; v_gene: TRBV7-4; CDR3nt: TGTGCCAGCGGGAAGGCAGGGTCGGGCCAAGAGACCCAGTACTTC; CDR3aa: CASGKAGSGQETQYF
j_gene: TRBJ1-5; d_gene: TRBD1; abundance: once; v_gene: TRBV28; CDR3nt: TGTGCCAGCGGGACAGTTTATCAGCCCCAGCATTTT; CDR3aa: CASGTVYQPQHF
j_gene: TRBJ2-7; d_gene: NA; abundance: NA; v_gene: TRBV15; CDR3nt: TGTGCCACCAGCTACCCCGAAGGATCGAGGCAGTACTTC; CDR3aa: CATSYPEGSRQYF
j_gene: TRBJ2-7; d_gene: TRBD2; abundance: NA; v_gene: TRBV28; CDR3nt: TGTGCCAGCAGTTGGGGGAGGGACGAGCAGTACTTC; CDR3aa: CASSWGRDEQYF
j_gene: TRBJ2-7; d_gene: NA; abundance: NA; v_gene: TRBV7-9; CDR3nt: TGTGCCAGCAGCTTAGACGAGCAGTACTTC; CDR3aa: CASSLDEQYF
j_gene: TRBJ2-3; d_gene: TRBD2; abundance: NA; v_gene: TRBV6-5; CDR3nt: TGTGCCAGCGCCGGGACTAGCGTAACAGATACGCAGTATTTT; CDR3aa: CASAGTSVTDTQYF
j_gene: TRBJ1-1; d_gene: NA; abundance: NA; v_gene: TRBV4-1; CDR3nt: TGCGCCAGCAGCCAATTCACTGAAGCTTTCTTT; CDR3aa: CASSQFTEAFF
j_gene: TRBJ2-7; d_gene: TRBD1; abundance: NA; v_gene: TRBV4-2; CDR3nt: TGTGCCAGCAGCCCTCGGGACAGCTCCTACGAGCAGTACTTC; CDR3aa: CASSPRDSSYEQYF
j_gene: TRBJ1-6; d_gene: NA; abundance: once; v_gene: TRBV11-2; CDR3nt: TGTGCCAGGGGGGGGCCTAGTGATTCACCCCTCCACTTT; CDR3aa: CARGGPSDSPLHF
j_gene: TRBJ2-1; d_gene: NA; abundance: NA; v_gene: TRBV5-6; CDR3nt: TGTGCCAGCAGCGGACTGAGCGTAAGCTCCTACAATGAGCAGTTCTTC; CDR3aa: CASSGLSVSSYNEQFF
j_gene: TRBJ2-1; d_gene: NA; abundance: NA; v_gene: TRBV27; CDR3nt: TGTGCCAGCGGTCTAATTTCGGATGAGCAGTTCTTC; CDR3aa: CASGLISDEQFF
j_gene: TRBJ2-5; d_gene: NA; abundance: NA; v_gene: TRBV18; CDR3nt: TGTGCCAGCTCACTTATGGGAACCCAAGAGACCCAGTACTTC; CDR3aa: CASSLMGTQETQYF
j_gene: TRBJ2-1; d_gene: NA; abundance: NA; v_gene: TRBV13; CDR3nt: TGTGCCAGCAGCTTACAGTGGACAGCCTACAATGAGCAGTTCTTC; CDR3aa: CASSLQWTAYNEQFF
j_gene: TRBJ2-7; d_gene: NA; abundance: NA; v_gene: TRBV19; CDR3nt: TGTGCCAGTAAAAAGGACGAGCAGTACTTC; CDR3aa: CASKKDEQYF
j_gene: TRBJ1-1; d_gene: NA; abundance: NA; v_gene: TRBV20-1; CDR3nt: TGCCTCCCACTCCTGGATACTGAAGCTTTCTTT; CDR3aa: CLPLLDTEAFF
j_gene: TRBJ2-7; d_gene: NA; abundance: NA; v_gene: TRBV9; CDR3nt: TGTGCCAGCAGCGTAGAAAGCGTTTCCTACGAGCAGTACTTC; CDR3aa: CASSVESVSYEQYF
j_gene: TRBJ2-7; d_gene: TRBD1; abundance: NA; v_gene: TRBV5-1; CDR3nt: TGCGCCAGCAGCTTTAGACAGGGGACCTACGAGCAGTACTTC; CDR3aa: CASSFRQGTYEQYF
j_gene: TRBJ1-2; d_gene: NA; abundance: NA; v_gene: TRBV7-2; CDR3nt: TGTGCCAGCAGCTTAGAGGGGGGACCCTATGGCTACACCTTC; CDR3aa: CASSLEGGPYGYTF
j_gene: TRBJ1-2; d_gene: NA; abundance: NA; v_gene: TRBV25-1; CDR3nt: TGTGCCAGCAGGGCGGCAGGAGGGGGCTACACCTTC; CDR3aa: CASRAAGGGYTF
j_gene: TRBJ1-1; d_gene: NA; abundance: NA; v_gene: TRBV27; CDR3nt: TGTGCCAGCAGTGTGACAGGTGGGGGTATGAACACTGAAGCTTTCTTT; CDR3aa: CASSVTGGGMNTEAFF
j_gene: TRBJ2-1; d_gene: NA; abundance: NA; v_gene: TRBV6-6; CDR3nt: TGTGCCAGCAGTTCGGGCGGGGCCGCCCTCTACAATGAGCAGTTCTTC; CDR3aa: CASSSGGAALYNEQFF
j_gene: TRBJ2-7; d_gene: TRBD2; abundance: NA; v_gene: TRBV7-9; CDR3nt: TGTGCCAGCAGCCCACCCAGCGGGAGGGGATCCTACGAGCAGTACTTC; CDR3aa: CASSPPSGRGSYEQYF
j_gene: TRBJ1-1; d_gene: NA; abundance: medium-sized; v_gene: TRBV13; CDR3nt: TGTGCCAGCAGACAAAGGGGGGCGGGCACTGAAGCTTTCTTT; CDR3aa: CASRQRGAGTEAFF
j_gene: TRBJ2-3; d_gene: NA; abundance: NA; v_gene: TRBV23-1; CDR3nt: TGCGCCAGCAGTCAATACAGGGACACCACTCGCACAGATACGCAGTATTTT; CDR3aa: CASSQYRDTTRTDTQYF
j_gene: TRBJ1-4; d_gene: TRBD1; abundance: NA; v_gene: TRBV15; CDR3nt: TGTGCCACCAGCCACGGGGGACAGGGGACGGAAAAACTGTTTTTT; CDR3aa: CATSHGGQGTEKLFF
j_gene: TRBJ1-6; d_gene: NA; abundance: few; v_gene: TRBV6-5; CDR3nt: TGTGCCAGCAGGCTCTATAATTCACCCCTCCACTTT; CDR3aa: CASRLYNSPLHF
j_gene: TRBJ2-7; d_gene: NA; abundance: few; v_gene: TRBV27; CDR3nt: TGTGCCAGCAGTTTATCCGGCAGGTTCTCCTACGAGCAGTACTTC; CDR3aa: CASSLSGRFSYEQYF
j_gene: TRBJ2-3; d_gene: NA; abundance: many; v_gene: TRBV7-6; CDR3nt: TGTGCCAGCAGTCTAGCAGAGACAGATACGCAGTATTTT; CDR3aa: CASSLAETDTQYF
j_gene: TRBJ2-7; d_gene: NA; abundance: NA; v_gene: TRBV27; CDR3nt: TGTGCCAGCAGTTCTACTAGCTGGAGAGGGTACGAGCAGTACTTC; CDR3aa: CASSSTSWRGYEQYF
j_gene: TRBJ2-1; d_gene: NA; abundance: NA; v_gene: TRBV28; CDR3nt: TGTGCCAGCAGTAAGGGTTGGAATGAGCAGTTCTTC; CDR3aa: CASSKGWNEQFF
j_gene: TRBJ2-7; d_gene: NA; abundance: NA; v_gene: TRBV10-1; CDR3nt: TGCGCCAGCAGTAGCGGGCTGCTGTACGAGCAGTACTTC; CDR3aa: CASSSGLLYEQYF
j_gene: TRBJ1-2; d_gene: TRBD1; abundance: NA; v_gene: TRBV2; CDR3nt: TGTGCCAGCAGCGCGAGGACAGGCGCCAACTATGGCTACACCTTC; CDR3aa: CASSARTGANYGYTF
j_gene: TRBJ2-5; d_gene: TRBD1; abundance: once; v_gene: TRBV5-1; CDR3nt: TGCGCCAGCAGCCCAGGGACAGGGGCAGAGACCCAGTACTTC; CDR3aa: CASSPGTGAETQYF
j_gene: TRBJ2-7; d_gene: NA; abundance: NA; v_gene: TRBV6-5; CDR3nt: TGTGCCAGCAGTTACGGGGGAATCTACGAGCAGTACTTC; CDR3aa: CASSYGGIYEQYF
j_gene: TRBJ2-7; d_gene: NA; abundance: NA; v_gene: TRBV15; CDR3nt: TGTGCCACCAGCCCTAGCTTGGGCTACGAGCAGTACTTC; CDR3aa: CATSPSLGYEQYF
j_gene: TRBJ2-1; d_gene: NA; abundance: NA; v_gene: TRBV1; CDR3nt: TGCACCAGCAGCCAACATCTAACAGGGACCTCCTACAATGAGCAGTTCTTC; CDR3aa: CTSSQHLTGTSYNEQFF
j_gene: TRBJ2-7; d_gene: TRBD1; abundance: NA; v_gene: TRBV7-2; CDR3nt: TGTGCCAGCAGCCTCGGACAGGCCTACTCCTACGAGCAGTACTTC; CDR3aa: CASSLGQAYSYEQYF
j_gene: TRBJ2-7; d_gene: NA; abundance: NA; v_gene: TRBV6-5; CDR3nt: TGTGCCAGCAGTTACCATCCCGACACCTTCTCCTACGAGCAGTACTTC; CDR3aa: CASSYHPDTFSYEQYF
j_gene: TRBJ2-1; d_gene: NA; abundance: NA; v_gene: TRBV9; CDR3nt: TGTGCCAGCACCCACCTCCCCTGGGGCGAGCAGTTCTTC; CDR3aa: CASTHLPWGEQFF
j_gene: TRBJ2-7; d_gene: TRBD1; abundance: NA; v_gene: TRBV5-1; CDR3nt: TGCGCCAGCAGCTTAGGACAGGGGCGCCGTTCCTACGAGCAGTACTTC; CDR3aa: CASSLGQGRRSYEQYF
j_gene: TRBJ2-7; d_gene: NA; abundance: NA; v_gene: TRBV4-1; CDR3nt: TGCGCCAGCAGCCAAGGGCTACAGTACTCCTACGAGCAGTACTTC; CDR3aa: CASSQGLQYSYEQYF
j_gene: TRBJ2-7; d_gene: TRBD2; abundance: few; v_gene: TRBV7-2; CDR3nt: TGTGCCAGCAGCTCTCCGGGACTAGGGAATCGCGAGCAGTACTTC; CDR3aa: CASSSPGLGNREQYF
j_gene: TRBJ1-1; d_gene: NA; abundance: NA; v_gene: TRBV9; CDR3nt: TGTGCCAGCAGCCCAGAAGACTTTACTGGCGGCACTGAAGCTTTCTTT; CDR3aa: CASSPEDFTGGTEAFF
j_gene: TRBJ2-7; d_gene: NA; abundance: NA; v_gene: TRBV4-1; CDR3nt: TGCGCCAGCAGCCATAATAACAGGGAGACTGGGACTCCCTACGAGCAGTACTTC; CDR3aa: CASSHNNRETGTPYEQYF
j_gene: TRBJ1-1; d_gene: NA; abundance: NA; v_gene: TRBV9; CDR3nt: TGTGCCAGCAGCGTAGGGTTGCTGGCGGCTGAAGCTTTCTTT; CDR3aa: CASSVGLLAAEAFF
j_gene: TRBJ2-7; d_gene: NA; abundance: NA; v_gene: TRBV13; CDR3nt: TGTGCCAGCAGCTTACGGGGACATAACGAGCAGTACTTC; CDR3aa: CASSLRGHNEQYF
j_gene: TRBJ2-2; d_gene: NA; abundance: NA; v_gene: TRBV5-1; CDR3nt: TGCGCCAGCAGTGTAACCGGGGAGCTGTTTTTT; CDR3aa: CASSVTGELFF
j_gene: TRBJ1-6; d_gene: NA; abundance: NA; v_gene: TRBV28; CDR3nt: TGTGCCAGCAGTTTGGATGCGGTTACTTCACCCCTCCACTTT; CDR3aa: CASSLDAVTSPLHF
j_gene: TRBJ1-1; d_gene: NA; abundance: NA; v_gene: TRBV7-2; CDR3nt: TGTGCCAGCAGCTTAGGTGGGGGCACTGAAGCTTTCTTT; CDR3aa: CASSLGGGTEAFF
j_gene: TRBJ1-2; d_gene: NA; abundance: NA; v_gene: TRBV5-4; CDR3nt: TGTGCCAGCAGCGGACCCTCCTATGGCTACACCTTC; CDR3aa: CASSGPSYGYTF